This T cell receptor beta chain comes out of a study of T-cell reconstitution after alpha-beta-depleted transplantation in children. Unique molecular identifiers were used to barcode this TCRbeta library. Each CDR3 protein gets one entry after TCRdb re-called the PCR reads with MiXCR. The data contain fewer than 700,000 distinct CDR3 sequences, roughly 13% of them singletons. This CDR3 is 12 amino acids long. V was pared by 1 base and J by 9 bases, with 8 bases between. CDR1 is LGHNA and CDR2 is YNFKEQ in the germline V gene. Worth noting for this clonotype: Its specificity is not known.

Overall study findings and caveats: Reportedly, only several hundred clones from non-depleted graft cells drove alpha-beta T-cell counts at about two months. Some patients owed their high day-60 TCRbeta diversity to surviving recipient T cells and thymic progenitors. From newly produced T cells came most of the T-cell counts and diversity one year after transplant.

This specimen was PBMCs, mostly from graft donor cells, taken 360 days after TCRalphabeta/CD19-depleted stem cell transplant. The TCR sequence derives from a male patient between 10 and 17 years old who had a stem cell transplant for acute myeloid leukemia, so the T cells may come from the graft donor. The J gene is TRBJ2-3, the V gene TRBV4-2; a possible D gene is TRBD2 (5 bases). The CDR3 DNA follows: TGTGCCAGCAGCCAAGGGACTGAAACGCAGTATTTT. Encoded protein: CASSQGTETQYF.